This passage covers 15 T cell receptor beta chains from one sample sequenced in a study of T cell changes during pregnancy in multiple sclerosis. Sequencing used immunoSEQ multiplex PCR; TCRdb keeps in-frame clones, though not all of them. The repertoire holds 20,000 or so clones, with 86% as singletons. Sample: CD8+ T cells from peripheral blood mononuclear cells, taken in the third trimester of pregnancy. The receptors stem from a female donor in good health, enrolled as a control in a pregnancy study.

The V gene is TRBV7-8, the J gene TRBJ2-5; possibly TRBD2 for D (5 bases). CDR1 is SGHVS and CDR2 is FQNEAQ in the germline V gene. The CDR3 spans 13 residues. V was cut by 7 bases and J by 5 bases, with 14 bases left in between. The CDR3 here is CASTHGGGETQYF. The CDR3 DNA follows: TGTGCCAGCACCCACGGAGGCGGGGAGACCCAGTACTTC.

The V gene is TRBV29-1, the J gene TRBJ2-1; D unclear. V was pared by 0 bases and J by 6 bases, with 9 bases between. The CDR3 consists of 13 residues. Germline assignment: CDR1 SQVTM and CDR2 ANQGSEA. DNA of the CDR3: TGCAGCGTTGAAGAATCGAGTTTCAATGAGCAGTTCTTC. Amino acids: CSVEESSFNEQFF.

In this sample, this clone turned up once. The V gene is TRBV7-8, the J gene TRBJ2-6; TRBD1 matches at 8 bases. CDR1 is SGHVS and CDR2 is FQNEAQ in the germline V gene. Germline trimming cut 6 bases from V and 0 bases from J; bases unmatched to any gene: 7. The CDR3 contains 17 residues. CDR3 nucleotides: TGTGCCAGCAGTCAGGACAGGGCCTACTCTGGGGCCAACGTCCTGACTTTC. It codes for CASSQDRAYSGANVLTF.

The gene calls are TRBV29-1 and TRBJ1-2, with D perhaps TRBD1 (5 bases). The CDR3 loop spans 14 amino acids. V was trimmed by 6 bases and J by 5 bases, leaving 19 bases between them. The germline CDR1 and CDR2 sequences are SQVTM and ANQGSEA. The CDR3 reads CSVNSDTGVYGYTF. The CDR3 nucleotides read TGCAGCGTCAACTCAGATACGGGGGTTTATGGCTACACCTTC.

This clone was counted a few times. This chain uses TRBV27 with TRBJ1-3; possibly TRBD1 for D (5 bases). The CDR3 consists of 17 residues. Trimming shortened V by 8 bases and J by 0 bases, and 20 bases separated the two germline ends. Germline V gene lookup returns CDR1 MNHEY and CDR2 SMNVEV (reference sequence). The CDR3 region is CASRRLGGSSSGNTIYF. The CDR3 bases are TGTGCCAGCCGCCGTTTGGGGGGGAGCAGCTCTGGAAACACCATATATTTT.

CDR3: CASARPVVSGELFF. DNA for the CDR3: TGTGCCAGCGCGAGGCCTGTAGTTTCCGGGGAGCTGTTTTTT. V is TRBV6-5 and J is TRBJ2-2; D gene uncertain. CDR3 length: 14 amino acids. Trimming stripped 8 bases from V and 6 bases from J, with 16 bases between. Germline V CDR1 and CDR2: MNHEY, SVGAGI.

The V and J genes are TRBV28 and TRBJ1-3, with D unclear. Trimming removed 2 bases at V and 1 base at J, with 12 bases between. CDR1 and CDR2 (germline): MDHEN, SYDVKM. This CDR3 is built from 16 residues. The CDR3 DNA reads TGTGCCAGCAGTTTACGGCCGGGTGGGTCTGGAAACACCATATATTTT. Protein product: CASSLRPGGSGNTIYF.

The rearrangement uses TRBV9 and TRBJ2-1; TRBD1 agrees at 7 bases. CDR1 and CDR2 (germline): SGDLS, YYNGEE. The junction had 6 bases not matched to a gene; V was cut back by 4 bases and J by 5 bases. The CDR3 sequence is 14 residues long. The CDR3, as DNA: TGTGCCAGCAGCCCGATCGACAGGGACAATGAGCAGTTCTTC. Translating it yields CASSPIDRDNEQFF.

The gene calls are TRBV9 and TRBJ2-3; TRBD2 aligns across 12 bases. The CDR3 length is 17 residues. Germline V CDR1 and CDR2: SGDLS, YYNGEE. V shed 1 base and J 3 bases; nucleotides not matched to a gene: 6. The CDR3 reads CASSVRPSGGATDTQYF. DNA for the CDR3: TGTGCCAGCAGCGTAAGGCCTAGCGGGGGGGCGACAGATACGCAGTATTTT. The variable domain in full, with the rest retrieved from reference TRBV9 and TRBJ2-3, is DSGVTQTPKHLITATGQRVTLRCSPRSGDLSVYWYQQSLDQGLQFLIQYYNGEERAKGNILERFSAQQFPDLHSELNLSSLELGDSALYFCASSVRPSGGATDTQYFGPGTRLTVL.

The chain uses TRBV7-8 and TRBJ1-1, with TRBD1 matching 12 bases. The CDR3 runs 16 residues. After removal of 7 bases from V and 5 bases from J, the junction contained 11 bases not matched to a gene. Germline V gene data show CDR1 as SGHVS and CDR2 as FQNEAQ. The CDR3 loop reads CASTKGTGGAYTEAFF. CDR3 in DNA: TGTGCCAGCACCAAAGGGACAGGGGGCGCGTATACTGAAGCTTTCTTT.

The chain uses TRBV15 and TRBJ1-1; 9 bases are a match to TRBD1. The junction had 6 bases not matched to a gene; V was cut back by 1 base and J by 0 bases. Germline V gene sequence: CDR1 LNHNV, CDR2 YYDKDF (reference sequence). The CDR3 is made up of 17 amino acids. This CDR3 reads CATSRGGTGIMNTEAFF. In DNA, the CDR3 is TGTGCCACCAGCAGAGGCGGGACAGGGATCATGAACACTGAAGCTTTCTTT.

V is TRBV4-3 and J is TRBJ2-2; a possible D gene is TRBD1 (6 bases). Trimming left V 0 bases short and J 1 base short, with 12 bases between. Per the germline V gene, CDR1 is LGHNA and CDR2 is YSLEER. The CDR3 runs to 17 residues. CDR3 coding DNA: TGCGCCAGCAGCCAAGAGGGGACAAACCTGAACACCGGGGAGCTGTTTTTT. It codes for CASSQEGTNLNTGELFF.

The J gene is TRBJ2-5, the V gene TRBV27, with 7 bases that match TRBD1. The J call may be wrong; the DNA end is better matched by TRBJ2-7. The CDR3 covers 13 residues. CDR1 and CDR2 (germline): MNHEY, SMNVEV (reference sequence). CDR3 sequence: CASGDRIYYEQYF. CDR3 bases: TGTGCCAGTGGGGACAGAATATACTACGAGCAGTACTTC.

The chain has TRBV6-5 and TRBJ2-1; 14 bases are a match to TRBD2. The trim removed 2 bases at V and 6 bases at J, leaving 0 bases unmatched. Looked up from germline, CDR1 is MNHEY and CDR2 is SVGAGI. The CDR3 runs to 15 residues. The CDR3 region is CASSYGLAGGNEQFF. The CDR3 nucleotides read TGTGCCAGCAGTTACGGACTAGCGGGGGGCAATGAGCAGTTCTTC.

The chain has TRBV9 and TRBJ2-6, with 9 bases fitting TRBD1. Per the germline V gene, CDR1 is SGDLS and CDR2 is YYNGEE. The CDR3 has 18 amino acids. With V trimmed by 5 bases and J by 0 bases, 9 bases remained unmatched. The CDR3 region is CASSFGDRVLSGANVLTF. CDR3 bases: TGTGCCAGCAGTTTTGGGGACAGGGTCCTCTCTGGGGCCAACGTCCTGACTTTC. Together with reference TRBV9 and TRBJ2-6, the CDR3 gives the full variable domain: DSGVTQTPKHLITATGQRVTLRCSPRSGDLSVYWYQQSLDQGLQFLIQYYNGEERAKGNILERFSAQQFPDLHSELNLSSLELGDSALYFCASSFGDRVLSGANVLTFGAGSRLTVL.